The next 28 T cell receptor beta chains were all read from a single sample in a study of OX40 agonist ivuxolimab in advanced cancers. Produced via immunoSEQ multiplex PCR; TCRdb's table is partial and in-frame only. The sample holds 15,000 to 20,000 clones, around 70% seen once. Sequenced material: CD4+ or CD8+ T cells sorted from blood, taken in a trial of the OX40 agonist ivuxolimab. The receptors derive from an adult with an advanced solid tumor such as melanoma, head and neck, liver or kidney cancer.

CDR3 residues: CASSPGTGYSYEQYF. The DNA for the CDR3 is TGTGCCAGCAGCCCCGGGACAGGGTACTCCTACGAGCAGTACTTC. The genes are TRBV7-6 and TRBJ2-7; TRBD1 matches at 9 bases. Per the germline V gene, CDR1 is SGHVS and CDR2 is FNYEAQ. CDR3 length: 15 residues. The V segment lost 5 bases and the J segment 0 bases; nucleotides outside the gene matches: 5. Drawing the rest from reference TRBV7-6 and TRBJ2-7, the complete variable domain is GAGVSQSPRYKVTKRGQDVALRCDPISGHVSLYWYRQALGQGPEFLTYFNYEAQQDKSGLPNDRFSAERPEGSISTLTIQRTEQRDSAMYRCASSPGTGYSYEQYFGPGTRLTVT.

The chain recombines TRBV5-6 with TRBJ2-7, with 10 nucleotides matching TRBD2. CDR3 length: 15 residues. J gave up 4 bases and V 1 base, and 5 bases lay outside the gene matches. Germline-derived CDR1 and CDR2 are SGHDT and YYEEEE. For the CDR3, the DNA is TGTGCCAGCAGCTTGACAGCGGGAGGGCTGTACGAGCAGTACTTC. Protein: CASSLTAGGLYEQYF.

J is TRBJ2-7 and V is TRBV29-1, with D possibly being TRBD1 (5 bases). Germline V lookup: CDR1 SQVTM, CDR2 ANQGSEA. The CDR3 has 14 residues. V was pared by 5 bases and J by 7 bases, with 21 bases between. The chain's CDR3 is CSVSWGRAFGEQYF. CDR3 sequence (DNA): TGCAGCGTTTCCTGGGGCAGGGCCTTCGGAGAGCAGTACTTC.

By its share, this clone is large. The chain is built from TRBV6-4 and TRBJ2-2; D ambiguous. Germline CDR1 and CDR2: MRHNA and SNTAGT. Trimming took off 0 bases at V and 4 bases at J, with 3 bases between the two ends. This CDR3 is 13 amino acids long. CDR3 coding DNA: TGTGCCAGCAGTGACTCGGGCACCGGGGAGCTGTTTTTT. It is translated as CASSDSGTGELFF.

The sample holds a few counts of this clone. V is TRBV2 and J is TRBJ1-1; D perhaps matches TRBD1 (5 bases). Trimming took 10 bases from V and 3 from J, leaving 24 bases between them. The germline CDR1 and CDR2 sequences are SNHLY and FYNNEI. The CDR3 has 16 amino acids. The CDR3 DNA follows: TGTGCCACTCAGGCGCAGGGTGTAAGCGGTGACACTGAAGCTTTCTTT. This codes for CATQAQGVSGDTEAFF.

J is TRBJ2-3 and V is TRBV4-1; 7 nucleotides match TRBD2. The germline V gene has CDR1 MGHRA and CDR2 YSYEKL. The J segment lost 2 bases and the V segment lost 0 bases, leaving 8 bases of the junction unmatched. The CDR3 spans 17 residues. Here the CDR3 DNA reads TGCGCCAGCAGCCAAGATTCGCCTAGCGGACACACAGATACGCAGTATTTT. Translation gives CASSQDSPSGHTDTQYF.

This chain joins TRBV19 and TRBJ2-1; 11 nucleotides line up with TRBD2. Germline CDR1 reads LNHDA; CDR2 reads SQIVND (reference sequence). The junction had 13 bases not matched to a gene; V was cut back by 9 bases and J by 6 bases. CDR3 length equals 16 residues. The CDR3 reads CASSAWGLAAGNEQFF. The CDR3 DNA sequence: TGTGCCAGCTCAGCCTGGGGACTAGCGGCGGGCAATGAGCAGTTCTTC. The full variable domain, rest sourced from reference TRBV19 and TRBJ2-1, is DGGITQSPKYLFRKEGQNVTLSCEQNLNHDAMYWYRQDPGQGLRLIYYSQIVNDFQKGDIAEGYSVSREKKESFPLTVTSAQKNPTAFYLCASSAWGLAAGNEQFFGPGTRLTVL.

This chain joins TRBV6-5 and TRBJ2-1; 9 nucleotides align to TRBD2. The CDR3 has 16 amino acids. Germline CDR1 reads MNHEY; CDR2 reads SVGAGI. After removal of 2 bases from V and 2 bases from J, the junction contained 4 bases not matched to a gene. CDR3 sequence reads: CASSYVSSGTYNEQFF. The CDR3 region has the DNA TGTGCCAGCAGTTACGTGTCTAGCGGGACCTACAATGAGCAGTTCTTC.

V and J are TRBV2 and TRBJ2-1; TRBD2 agrees at 10 bases. The CDR3 totals 15 residues. CDR1 and CDR2 from the germline V gene are SNHLY and FYNNEI. The trim removed 6 bases at V and 0 bases at J, leaving 2 bases unmatched. The CDR3, as DNA: TGTGCCAGCAGAGCTAGCGGGAGCTCCTACAATGAGCAGTTCTTC. It translates to CASRASGSSYNEQFF.

This chain joins TRBV7-6 and TRBJ2-3; 7 bases line up with TRBD2. The J segment lost 4 bases and the V segment lost 4 bases, leaving 8 bases of the junction unmatched. Per the germline V gene, CDR1 is SGHVS and CDR2 is FNYEAQ. CDR3 length equals 15 residues. In nucleotides, the CDR3 is TGTGCCAGCAGCTGGGGGGGAGGGGAAGCAGATACGCAGTATTTT. Translation gives CASSWGGGEADTQYF.

Judged by abundance, this clone is medium-sized. CDR3 residues: CASGLAGDWSDEQFF. CDR3 coding DNA: TGTGCTAGCGGACTAGCGGGAGATTGGAGCGATGAGCAGTTCTTC. V and J are TRBV12-5 and TRBJ2-1, with 13 bases aligning to TRBD2. The CDR3 runs to 15 residues. The germline V gene has CDR1 LGHNT and CDR2 FRNRAP. J was trimmed by 8 bases and V by 9 bases; bases with no gene match: 10.

The J gene is TRBJ1-1, the V gene TRBV7-9; D possibly corresponds to TRBD1 (5 bases). V lost 5 bases and J lost 0, with 19 bases in between. The germline V gene encodes CDR1 SEHNR and CDR2 FQNEAQ (reference sequence). The length of the CDR3 is 17 residues. The CDR3, as DNA: TGTGCCAGCAGCCCACCACGGGTGGGGACCTTGAACACTGAAGCTTTCTTT. Translated: CASSPPRVGTLNTEAFF.

The V gene is TRBV13, the J gene TRBJ2-3, with TRBD2 as a possible D gene (5 bases). The V end was cut by 5 bases, the J end by 4 bases, with 19 bases between. CDR1 is PRHDT and CDR2 is FYEKMQ in the germline V gene (reference sequence). The CDR3 runs 16 residues. The CDR3 is CASSLRPDFNADTQYF. The CDR3 DNA reads as TGTGCCAGCAGCCTCCGACCGGACTTCAATGCAGATACGCAGTATTTT. The variable domain in full, with the rest retrieved from reference TRBV13 and TRBJ2-3, is AAGVIQSPRHLIKEKRETATLKCYPIPRHDTVYWYQQGPGQDPQFLISFYEKMQSDKGSIPDRFSAQQFSDYHSELNMSSLELGDSALYFCASSLRPDFNADTQYFGPGTRLTVL.

This sequence joins TRBV10-3 and TRBJ2-7; 7 bases are a match to TRBD2. J gave up 2 bases and V 7 bases, and 5 bases lay outside the gene matches. Germline V CDR1 and CDR2: ENHRY, SYGVKD. The CDR3 totals 13 residues. The CDR3: CAIKVGGTYEQYF. The CDR3, as DNA: TGTGCCATCAAGGTGGGAGGGACCTACGAGCAGTACTTC.

The rearrangement links TRBV4-2 to TRBJ2-7; weak D call: TRBD2 (5 bases). The CDR3 has 14 amino acids. Germline values: CDR1 LGHNA, CDR2 YNFKEQ. The ends were cut back, 0 bases at V and 7 bases at J, with 13 bases in the middle. CDR3 protein: CASSQEIRGREQYF. CDR3 nucleotide sequence: TGTGCCAGCAGCCAAGAAATTCGAGGGCGGGAGCAGTACTTC.

The gene calls are TRBV7-9 and TRBJ2-4; 7 bases match TRBD2. V was pared by 1 base and J by 5 bases, with 5 bases of the junction left unmatched. The CDR3 is made up of 15 amino acids. CDR1 is SEHNR, CDR2 FQNEAQ, per germline (reference sequence). The CDR3 loop is CASSLVLGLQNIQYF. Written as DNA, the CDR3 is TGTGCCAGCAGCTTAGTTTTGGGACTACAAAACATTCAGTACTTC.

The sample holds one count of this clone. V usage is TRBV6-4 and J usage is TRBJ1-1, with D uncertain. Trimming removed 4 bases from V and 1 base from J, with 7 bases in between. Germline CDR1 reads MRHNA; CDR2 reads SNTAGT. The CDR3 is 13 residues long. The CDR3 DNA reads as TGTGCCAGCAGTGGAGCGGGGAACACTGAAGCTTTCTTT. This gives the protein CASSGAGNTEAFF.

The rearrangement joins TRBV6-5 to TRBJ2-7; 8 bases align to TRBD2. TRBJ2-5 explains the end of the DNA better; the J call may be wrong. This CDR3 contains 16 residues. Germline lookup yields CDR1 MNHEY and CDR2 SVGAGI. Here the CDR3 reads CASSYSTGGLGETQYF. Here the CDR3 DNA reads TGTGCCAGCAGTTACTCAACGGGAGGGCTTGGTGAGACCCAGTACTTC.

The chain employs TRBV7-2 and TRBJ1-2; no clear D gene. The V gene lost 5 bases and the J gene lost 3 bases, with 25 bases spanning the gap. The CDR3 is made up of 18 amino acids. Germline V gene data show CDR1 as SGHTA and CDR2 as FQGNSA. The DNA of the CDR3 is TGTGCCAGCAGCACCAGAACCGTCCAGAGGACGGAAGACTATGGCTACACCTTC. This codes for CASSTRTVQRTEDYGYTF.

This chain connects TRBV12-5 to TRBJ2-1; TRBD2 matches at 11 bases. The CDR3 spans 16 residues. The germline V gene has CDR1 LGHNT and CDR2 FRNRAP. After removal of 6 bases from V and 9 bases from J, the junction contained 13 bases not matched to a gene. The CDR3 is CASGPSTSGILTEQFF. Written as DNA, the CDR3 is TGTGCTAGTGGACCCTCGACTAGCGGGATTCTTACTGAGCAGTTCTTC.

The chain uses TRBV10-3 and TRBJ2-7, with D possibly matching TRBD1 (5 bases). The CDR3 loop spans 13 amino acids. CDR1 ENHRY and CDR2 SYGVKD come from the germline V gene. Trimming removed 2 bases at V and 4 bases at J, with 9 bases between. CDR3 amino acids: CAISEGAAYEQYF. The CDR3 nucleotides are TGTGCCATCAGTGAGGGGGCGGCTTACGAGCAGTACTTC.

The V and J genes are TRBV19 and TRBJ2-7; D uncertain. The V gene lost 5 bases and the J gene lost 6 bases, with 14 bases spanning the gap. CDR3 length: 13 amino acids. Germline CDR1 is LNHDA and CDR2 is SQIVND (reference sequence). CDR3 region: CASSDRRATEQYF. Written as DNA, the CDR3 is TGTGCCAGTAGTGACCGCAGAGCCACCGAGCAGTACTTC. The variable domain in full, with the rest retrieved from reference TRBV19 and TRBJ2-7, is DGGITQSPKYLFRKEGQNVTLSCEQNLNHDAMYWYRQDPGQGLRLIYYSQIVNDFQKGDIAEGYSVSREKKESFPLTVTSAQKNPTAFYLCASSDRRATEQYFGPGTRLTVT.

This CDR3 reads CASSLDWFMDGYTF. CDR3 in DNA: TGCGCCAGCAGCTTGGACTGGTTTATGGATGGCTACACCTTC. The V call is TRBV5-1, the J call TRBJ1-2; no clear D. This CDR3 contains 14 residues. Germline V gene sequence: CDR1 SGHRS, CDR2 YFSETQ. Trimming removed 0 bases at V and 6 bases at J, with 12 bases between.

V gene TRBV10-3 combines with J gene TRBJ1-4; D might be TRBD1 (5 bases). V was cut by 4 bases and J by 5 bases, with 11 bases left in between. Germline CDR1 is ENHRY and CDR2 is SYGVKD. The CDR3 is made up of 14 amino acids. The DNA for the CDR3 is TGTGCCATCAGTGGGGGCAGTCCGAATGAAAAACTGTTTTTT. Translating it yields CAISGGSPNEKLFF.

This rearrangement joins TRBV29-1 to TRBJ2-3; D is undetermined. Germline V CDR1 and CDR2: SQVTM, ANQGSEA. The V and J ends lost 4 bases and 1 base respectively, with 9 bases between them. CDR3 length: 13 amino acids. CDR3 DNA sequence: TGCAGCGTTGCAGTTGAACGCACAGATACGCAGTATTTT. Translation gives CSVAVERTDTQYF.

The V call is TRBV7-8, the J call TRBJ1-5; 10 nucleotides line up with TRBD1. Germline lookup yields CDR1 SGHVS and CDR2 FQNEAQ. After removal of 1 base from V and 3 bases from J, the junction contained 15 bases not matched to a gene. This CDR3 contains 20 residues. The CDR3 loop reads CASSLVEGQGNWLDNQPQHF. In DNA form, the CDR3 reads TGTGCCAGCAGCTTAGTGGAGGGACAGGGGAATTGGCTTGACAATCAGCCCCAGCATTTT.

The rearrangement links TRBV7-6 to TRBJ2-3, with D tentatively TRBD2 (6 bases). This CDR3 comprises 14 residues. Trimming stripped 3 bases from V and 1 base from J, with 8 bases between. Germline CDR1 SGHVS, CDR2 FNYEAQ. The DNA for the CDR3 is TGTGCCAGCAGCTTGGCTAGCGGCACAGATACGCAGTATTTT. Residues: CASSLASGTDTQYF.

Remarks on this clone: One end of the junction is discordant with germline, which a read error may explain. The V gene is TRBV29-1, the J gene TRBJ2-1; the match to TRBD1 covers 9 bases. This CDR3 contains 15 residues. Germline V gene data show CDR1 as SQVTM and CDR2 as ANQGSEA. The CDR3 nucleotides are TGCAGCGTCGAAGGGGTTGGGACAGGGTACAATGAGCAGTTCTTC. Protein: CSVEGVGTGYNEQFF.